The 12 T cell receptor beta chains reported below all come from one sample, sequenced in a study of post-analysis software for immune sequencing data. These receptors have no known antigen. Overall study results and limits: Comparison of patients with controls showed about 5 TRBV segments more frequent in patients, TRBV5-6, TRBV5-1 and TRBV20-1 among them.

Sequencing libraries made from TCR beta cDNA carried unique molecular identifiers. TCRdb fed the PCR reads into MiXCR, producing one record per CDR3 protein. The table records about 820,000 distinct CDR3 sequences, approximately 53% of them present only once. The sample taken for sequencing was blood. The receptors here all came from a girl between 10 and 17 years old with multiple sclerosis.

CDR3 bases: TGCAGCGCCGCCCGGGACAGGGGTAATGAAAAACTGTTTTTT. It codes for CSAARDRGNEKLFF. This chain connects TRBV29-1 to TRBJ1-4; TRBD1 matches 10 bases. With V trimmed by 7 bases and J by 4 bases, 6 bases remained unmatched. Per the germline V gene, CDR1 is SQVTM and CDR2 is ANQGSEA. This CDR3 region has 14 residues. Complete variable domain (other parts from reference TRBV29-1 and TRBJ1-4): SAVISQKPSRDICQRGTSLTIQCQVDSQVTMMFWYRQQPGQSLTLIATANQGSEATYESGFVIDKFPISRPNLTFSTLTVSNMSPEDSSIYLCSAARDRGNEKLFFGSGTQLSVL.

The V and J genes are TRBV12-5 and TRBJ2-3; D remains unclear. There are 16 residues in the CDR3. CDR1 and CDR2 from the germline V gene are LGHNT and FRNRAP. V was cut by 2 bases and J by 0 bases, with 12 bases left in between. CDR3 loop: CASGLTLRISTDTQYF. CDR3 sequence (DNA): TGTGCTAGTGGTTTGACCCTTAGGATTAGCACAGATACGCAGTATTTT.

V is TRBV5-1 and J is TRBJ2-5; TRBD1 is a possible D gene (6 bases). The CDR3 spans 14 residues. Germline CDR1 is SGHRS and CDR2 is YFSETQ. V was trimmed by 2 bases and J by 1 base, leaving 9 bases between them. In DNA form, the CDR3 reads TGCGCCAGCAGCTTAGGGACACTCCAAGAGACCCAGTACTTC. This translates into CASSLGTLQETQYF.

This chain connects TRBV7-3 to TRBJ1-2; the D gene is possibly TRBD1 (5 bases). V was cut by 5 bases and J by 6 bases, with 13 bases left in between. CDR1 SGHTA and CDR2 FQGTGA come from the germline V gene. This CDR3 region has 13 residues. The chain's CDR3 is CASSLTPGDGYTF. The CDR3 coding sequence is TGTGCCAGCAGCCTGACCCCGGGGGATGGCTACACCTTC.

The J gene is TRBJ2-1, the V gene TRBV9; 12 bases map to TRBD2. Germline CDR1 and CDR2: SGDLS and YYNGEE. This CDR3 comprises 16 residues. The V gene end was trimmed by 0 bases and the J gene end by 12 bases; junction bases not matched to a gene: 10. The CDR3, as DNA: TGTGCCAGCAGCGTAGAAGGGGCTAGCGGGGGGGCAGTGCAGTTCTTC. This sequence encodes CASSVEGASGGAVQFF.

The V and J genes are TRBV5-1 and TRBJ2-5, with TRBD2 identical over 7 bases. The J call may not be correct, given that the DNA end is closer to TRBJ2-7. CDR1 and CDR2 from the germline V gene are SGHRS and YFSETQ. CDR3 length: 16 amino acids. DNA for the CDR3: TGCGCCAGCAGCTCTATTGGGAGCGGGACCCACTACGAGCAGTACTTC. Translating it yields CASSSIGSGTHYEQYF.

This clonotype came up a few times. The junction and the germline gene differ at one end; a read error may be behind it. The gene calls are TRBV6-1 and TRBJ1-1, with 8 bases identical to TRBD1. Germline CDR1 and CDR2: MNHNS and SASEGT. The CDR3 covers 15 residues. Here the CDR3 reads CTSRTPGGTYTEAFF. For the CDR3, the DNA is TGTACCAGCAGAACCCCAGGGGGCACGTACACTGAAGCTTTCTTT.

The V and J genes are TRBV5-1 and TRBJ1-1; D is unclear. CDR1 is SGHRS, CDR2 YFSETQ, per germline. The ends were cut back, 2 bases at V and 7 bases at J, with 12 bases in the middle. The CDR3 sequence is 13 residues long. The CDR3 DNA is TGCGCCAGCAGCTTCTGGGCGGGGAATGAAGCTTTCTTT. Amino acid sequence: CASSFWAGNEAFF.

V usage is TRBV5-1 and J usage is TRBJ1-1, with D unclear. The length of the CDR3 is 14 residues. CDR1 SGHRS and CDR2 YFSETQ come from the germline V gene. V gave up 2 bases and J gave up 1 base, with 9 bases separating them. The CDR3 nucleotides read TGCGCCAGCAGCTTAGATCAGGCGAACACTGAAGCTTTCTTT. This translates into CASSLDQANTEAFF.

The chain links TRBV25-1 to TRBJ2-1, with D possibly TRBD2 on 5 matching bases. V was shortened by 5 bases and J by 2 bases, with 19 bases between the two germline ends. The CDR3 is 17 residues long. Germline-derived CDR1 and CDR2 are MGHDK and SYGVNS. The DNA of the CDR3 is TGTGCCAGCAGTAAGTGGGCGGAAAGCGGACCCTACAATGAGCAGTTCTTC. It is translated as CASSKWAESGPYNEQFF.

The genes are TRBV4-2 and TRBJ2-1; 13 nucleotides agree with TRBD2. The germline CDR1 and CDR2 sequences are LGHNA and YNFKEQ. After removal of 3 bases from V and 1 base from J, the junction contained 6 bases not matched to a gene. The CDR3 contains 18 residues. CDR3 bases: TGTGCCAGCAGCCAGGGACTAGCGGGAAGTTGGTCCTACAATGAGCAGTTCTTC. The encoded protein is CASSQGLAGSWSYNEQFF.

The rearrangement links TRBV5-1 to TRBJ2-1; D could derive from TRBD1 or TRBD2 (5 bases each). Germline values: CDR1 SGHRS, CDR2 YFSETQ. V lost 0 bases to trimming and J lost 6 bases, with 10 bases between them. The CDR3 consists of 14 residues. The CDR3 sequence is CASSLAGTGNEQFF. CDR3 nucleotides: TGCGCCAGCAGCTTGGCCGGGACCGGCAATGAGCAGTTCTTC.